One and the same sample provided the 27 T cell receptor beta chains below, sequenced in a study of regulatory T cells in long-lasting Graves disease (dated by TCRdb to the early 2020s). Library creation used multiplex PCR. Sequencing was carried out with an Illumina HiSeq 4000. CDR3 regions were amplified by Arm-PCR with iRepertoire HTBI primers to construct TCR beta libraries. Clones were called with MiXCR by TCRdb after fastp trimmed the public reads at Q25, and only in-frame beta chains were retained. Records with the same CDR3 protein are collapsed into one entry carrying the most frequent genes and DNA. This sample is represented by fewer than 550,000 distinct CDR3 sequences; roughly 21% of them were singletons. Approximately 6.4% of the sample comes from the top ten. The time point label corresponds to: persistent/refractory GD, antithyroid drugs over 5 years with positive TRAb. For both TCR sequencing and RNA sequencing, RNA was extracted from PBMCs using TRIzol.

The specimen comprised peripheral blood mononuclear cells (PBMCs), sampled when the disease was refractory, from a patient treated with antithyroid drugs. The source of these receptors is a female donor with Graves disease.

Of note for this clonotype: The junction and the germline gene differ at one end; a read error may be behind it. V gene TRBV4-3 combines with J gene TRBJ1-2; the match to TRBD1 covers 7 bases. The germline CDR1 and CDR2 sequences are LGHNA and YSLEER. CDR3 length equals 15 residues. In DNA form, the CDR3 reads TGCGTCAGCAGCCAAGATCTCTCAGGGGGCTATGGCTACACCTTC. It is translated as CVSSQDLSGGYGYTF.

This clonotype was seen a handful of times. The rearrangement links TRBV28 to TRBJ2-1, with TRBD1 matching 11 bases. Germline CDR1 reads MDHEN; CDR2 reads SYDVKM. This CDR3 spans 15 amino acids. V was pared by 2 bases and J by 7 bases, with 4 bases of the junction left unmatched. CDR3 sequence: CASSLGGQGENEQFF. Written as DNA, the CDR3 is TGTGCCAGCAGTTTAGGGGGACAGGGGGAAAATGAGCAGTTCTTC.

This clonotype was recorded many times. CDR3 in DNA: TGTGCCAGCAGGCCAGGGGCTATGAACACTGAAGCTTTCTTT. This gives the protein CASRPGAMNTEAFF. The chain links TRBV12-3 or TRBV12-4 to TRBJ1-1; a weak D match, TRBD1 (6 bases). This CDR3 region has 14 residues. V lost 6 bases to trimming and J lost 0 bases, with 11 bases between them.

This clonotype was seen many times. This chain joins TRBV28 and TRBJ1-2; D might be TRBD1 (5 bases). The CDR3 covers 15 residues. Germline loops: CDR1 MDHEN, CDR2 SYDVKM. Between the trimmed V and J ends, which lost 7 bases and 2 bases, there was a span of 17 bases. The CDR3 loop is CASTQRGGWNYGYTF. The CDR3 bases are TGTGCCAGCACCCAACGCGGGGGGTGGAACTATGGCTACACCTTC.

Only a few counts were recorded for this clonotype. The CDR3 DNA follows: TGTGCCAGCAGCTTCACAGGGTCCAACAATTCACCCCTCCACTTT. This gives the protein CASSFTGSNNSPLHF. The chain recombines TRBV7-9 with TRBJ1-6, with a tentative D call TRBD1 (6 bases). The V gene's germline CDR1 is SEHNR and CDR2 FQNEAQ (reference sequence). V lost 3 bases and J 7 bases, leaving 13 bases between the germline ends. The CDR3 has 15 amino acids.

The V gene is TRBV20-1, the J gene TRBJ1-1; D is ambiguous. The CDR3 spans 13 residues. Germline V gene sequence: CDR1 DFQATT, CDR2 SNEGSKA (reference sequence). Trimming pared 2 bases from V and 4 bases from J, leaving 11 bases between. The chain's CDR3 is CSARRRAGTEAFF. The CDR3 coding sequence is TGCAGTGCTAGAAGGAGGGCTGGCACTGAAGCTTTCTTT.

The rearrangement uses TRBV9 and TRBJ1-5, with D unresolved. The germline CDR1 and CDR2 sequences are SGDLS and YYNGEE. CDR3 size: 16 residues. Trimming cost V 0 bases and J 2 bases, with 12 bases left between them. The DNA of the CDR3 is TGTGCCAGCAGCGTAGGAGCGGGGATGGGCAATCAGCCCCAGCATTTT. Its translation is CASSVGAGMGNQPQHF.

This clonotype was seen a handful of times. The chain links TRBV19 to TRBJ1-1; TRBD1 aligns across 9 bases. Trimming cost V 8 bases and J 6 bases; bases outside gene matches: 13. This CDR3 has 15 amino acids. Germline V gene sequence: CDR1 LNHDA, CDR2 SQIVND (reference sequence). The CDR3: CASATGTGSRPEAFF. CDR3 DNA: TGTGCCAGTGCGACCGGGACAGGGTCTCGCCCTGAAGCTTTCTTT.

Ten or more counts support this clonotype. This sequence joins TRBV28 and TRBJ1-1; D is undetermined. In germline, CDR1 is MDHEN, CDR2 SYDVKM. CDR3 length: 14 amino acids. Trimming pared 3 bases from V and 1 base from J, leaving 9 bases between. The CDR3 coding sequence is TGTGCCAGCAGTTTGGGCACCTCGAACACTGAAGCTTTCTTT. Translation: CASSLGTSNTEAFF.

This chain uses TRBV7-9 with TRBJ1-2; D is possibly TRBD1 (6 bases). This CDR3 spans 14 amino acids. The germline V and J ends were trimmed by 6 bases and 6 bases, with 17 bases remaining between them. CDR1 is SEHNR and CDR2 is FQNEAQ in the germline V gene (reference sequence). This chain's CDR3 is CASSEAGTSDGYTF. CDR3 sequence (DNA): TGTGCCAGCAGTGAAGCAGGGACATCCGATGGCTACACCTTC.

This clonotype was observed a handful of times. The chain employs TRBV6-2 or TRBV6-3 and TRBJ1-1; D might be TRBD1 (6 bases). V lost 0 bases, J lost 0 bases, and 14 bases lay in between. The CDR3 has 17 amino acids. Germline-derived CDR1 and CDR2 are MNHEY and SVGEGT. The CDR3 is CASSYSVGGRLNTEAFF. The CDR3 coding sequence is TGTGCCAGCAGTTACTCCGTTGGGGGGCGGCTGAACACTGAAGCTTTCTTT.

CDR3 sequence: CAWNRGLQETQYF. The DNA of the CDR3 is TGTGCCTGGAACAGGGGGCTCCAAGAGACCCAGTACTTC. The chain couples TRBV30 to TRBJ2-5; the match to TRBD1 covers 9 bases. Germline V gene lookup returns CDR1 GTSNPN and CDR2 SVGIG (reference sequence). CDR3 length equals 13 residues. Trimming cost V 4 bases and J 1 base; bases outside gene matches: 1. Full variable domain (outside the CDR3, taken from reference TRBV30 and TRBJ2-5): SQTIHQWPATLVQPVGSPLSLECTVEGTSNPNLYWYRQAAGRGLQLLFYSVGIGQISSEVPQNLSASRPQDRQFILSSKKLLLSDSGFYLCAWNRGLQETQYFGPGTRLLVL.

The chain links TRBV12-3 or TRBV12-4 to TRBJ2-3, with TRBD2 matching over 10 bases. There are 17 residues in the CDR3. Unmatched junction bases numbered 6, after V lost 1 base and J lost 2 bases. CDR3 bases: TGTGCCAGCAGTTTAGGCGGCCTAGCGGGGGACACAGATACGCAGTATTTT. This codes for CASSLGGLAGDTDTQYF.

A note on this clonotype: A read error may explain this, as a much larger clone is one base away. The CDR3 DNA reads TGTGCCAGCAAACGACAGGTCTCACTCATGAACACTGAAGCTTCCTTT. As protein: CASKRQVSLMNTEASF. The genes are TRBV6-4 and TRBJ1-1; D perhaps matches TRBD1 (6 bases). CDR3 length: 16 amino acids. The germline CDR1 and CDR2 sequences are MRHNA and SNTAGT.

This clonotype was seen a handful of times. The rearrangement joins TRBV19 to TRBJ2-7; 9 bases are a match to TRBD2. The CDR3 extends over 15 amino acids. Germline loops: CDR1 LNHDA, CDR2 SQIVND (reference sequence). V shed 6 bases, J shed 6 bases, and the junction held 12 bases outside the gene matches. This chain's CDR3 is CASRQLTSGVAEQYF. CDR3 in DNA: TGTGCCAGTAGGCAATTGACTAGCGGAGTGGCCGAGCAGTACTTC.

This rearrangement joins TRBV11-2 to TRBJ1-2, with D uncertain. V lost 4 bases to trimming and J lost 3 bases, with 9 bases between them. This CDR3 has 13 residues. Germline CDR1 and CDR2: SGHAT and FQNNGV. The CDR3 reads CASSSQIDYGYTF. CDR3 in DNA: TGTGCCAGCAGCTCTCAAATTGACTATGGCTACACCTTC.

CDR3 residues: CASRGAPWNEQFF. CDR3 DNA sequence: TGTGCCTCCCGTGGGGCTCCCTGGAATGAGCAGTTCTTC. This sequence joins TRBV7-9 and TRBJ2-1, with D perhaps TRBD1 (5 bases). Trimming removed 11 bases from V and 7 bases from J, with 18 bases in between. Germline CDR1 reads SEHNR; CDR2 reads FQNEAQ (reference sequence). The CDR3 extends over 13 amino acids.

This clonotype was picked up many times. CDR3 in DNA: TGTGCCAGCAGTATCGCCGGGTGGGAGCAGTACTTC. It yields the protein CASSIAGWEQYF. This chain links TRBV28 with TRBJ2-7, with D uncertain. This CDR3 comprises 12 residues. V shed 5 bases and J shed 7 bases, with 12 bases lying between them. Germline V gene lookup returns CDR1 MDHEN and CDR2 SYDVKM.

This clonotype has ten or more counts. V gene TRBV11-2 combines with J gene TRBJ2-1, with D possibly TRBD2 on 6 matching bases. Trimming took 6 bases from V and 0 from J, leaving 15 bases between them. CDR1 is SGHAT and CDR2 is FQNNGV in the germline V gene. CDR3 length: 16 amino acids. CDR3 DNA sequence: TGTGCCAGCAGTTTAAGCGGGCGGAGCTCCTACAATGAGCAGTTCTTC. Translating it yields CASSLSGRSSYNEQFF.

This clonotype was observed a few times. This chain uses TRBV11-3 with TRBJ2-7, with D maybe TRBD1 (6 bases). The CDR3 is 14 amino acids. The V gene lost 5 bases and the J gene lost 2 bases, with 13 bases spanning the gap. Germline CDR1 reads SGHNT; CDR2 reads YENEEA. The CDR3 loop is CASSPRDNPYEQYF. The CDR3, as DNA: TGTGCCAGCAGCCCCCGGGACAACCCCTACGAGCAGTACTTC.

This clonotype appeared a few times. The chain joins TRBV24-1 to TRBJ1-5; maybe TRBD1 (5 bases). The CDR3 runs to 16 residues. Germline V gives CDR1 KGHDR, CDR2 SFDVKD. The V end lost 2 bases, the J end lost 2 bases, and 12 bases lay between the germline ends. The DNA for the CDR3 is TGTGCCACCAGTGATTCTAGGGACGGTCGCAATCAGCCCCAGCATTTT. This codes for CATSDSRDGRNQPQHF.

This rearrangement joins TRBV27 to TRBJ2-7, with 10 bases fitting TRBD1. The CDR3 covers 14 residues. The V gene end was trimmed by 6 bases and the J gene end by 7 bases; junction bases not matched to a gene: 9. Germline V gene sequence: CDR1 MNHEY, CDR2 SMNVEV (reference sequence). CDR3 residues: CASSLRQGAKEQYF. The CDR3 DNA follows: TGTGCCAGCAGCTTACGACAGGGGGCGAAAGAGCAGTACTTC.

This chain connects TRBV6-5 to TRBJ2-3; D remains ambiguous. The germline V and J ends were trimmed by 0 bases and 3 bases, with 13 bases remaining between them. Germline V CDR1 and CDR2: MNHEY, SVGAGI. The CDR3 extends over 16 amino acids. DNA for the CDR3: TGTGCCAGCAGTTACTCGACCCCGGTGGGAACAGATACGCAGTATTTT. As protein: CASSYSTPVGTDTQYF.

The rearrangement uses TRBV24-1 and TRBJ1-5; TRBD1 matches 8 bases. Germline V gene lookup returns CDR1 KGHDR and CDR2 SFDVKD. The CDR3 contains 16 residues. V shed 4 bases and J 6 bases; nucleotides not matched to a gene: 10. The CDR3, as DNA: TGTGCCACCAGTGAGAAGCAGGGGGCCGGTGGTCAGCCCCAGCATTTT. The encoded protein is CATSEKQGAGGQPQHF.

This sequence joins TRBV6-9 and TRBJ2-3; D call uncertain. The V end lost 4 bases, the J end lost 1 base, and 9 bases lay between the germline ends. There are 14 residues in the CDR3. Germline values: CDR1 MNHGY, CDR2 SVAAGI. CDR3 amino acids: CASSSADGTDTQYF. In DNA form, the CDR3 reads TGTGCCAGCAGTTCAGCCGACGGCACAGATACGCAGTATTTT.

A note on this clonotype: A much larger clone lies one base from this, so it may be a read error. The V and J genes are TRBV2 and TRBJ1-2, with TRBD1 matching over 7 bases. Germline CDR1 SNHLY, CDR2 FYNNEI. The length of the CDR3 is 14 residues. CDR3 residues: CASSTLGGSNGHTF. The CDR3 DNA is TGTGCCAGCAGTACCCTAGGGGGCTCGAATGGCCACACCTTC.

This clonotype was observed a handful of times. V is TRBV13 and J is TRBJ2-7, with TRBD1 matching 8 bases. The junction had 13 bases not matched to a gene; V was cut back by 4 bases and J by 2 bases. The CDR3 runs 17 residues. Germline V gives CDR1 PRHDT, CDR2 FYEKMQ (reference sequence). CDR3 bases: TGTGCCAGCAGCTCGTACGAAGGACAGGGAGGCCCCTACGAGCAGTACTTC. Protein product: CASSSYEGQGGPYEQYF.